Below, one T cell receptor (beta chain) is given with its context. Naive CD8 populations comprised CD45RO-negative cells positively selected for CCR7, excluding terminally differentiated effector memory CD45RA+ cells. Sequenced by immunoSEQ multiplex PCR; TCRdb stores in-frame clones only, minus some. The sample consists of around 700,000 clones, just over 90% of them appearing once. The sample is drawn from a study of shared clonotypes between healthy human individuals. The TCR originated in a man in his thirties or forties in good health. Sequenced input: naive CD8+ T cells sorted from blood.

The CDR3 DNA reads as TGTGCCAGCAGCTTACGTGGGGACAGAAGCACAGATACGCAGTATTTT. Amino acids: CASSLRGDRSTDTQYF. The chain combines TRBV7-3 with TRBJ2-3, with 7 bases identical to TRBD1. Germline CDR1 reads SGHTA; CDR2 reads FQGTGA. V lost 2 bases and J lost 0; bases outside the gene matches: 5. CDR3 length: 16 residues.